A selection of T cell receptor beta chains follows, all from one sample in a study of blood T cell repertoires in COVID-19. The table came from immunoSEQ multiplex PCR; TCRdb's copy has only in-frame clones and leaves some out. The data show 40,000 to 50,000 clones, roughly 87% seen once. The sequencing input was peripheral blood. These receptors were collected from a human donor in a cohort sampled during active COVID-19. Both conserved end residues are part of each CDR3. The D gene is left open where the match is weak. Clone size, where shown, is once, few, many, or a class for clones that have expanded.

DNA,CDR3,V,J,D,size
TGCGCCAGCAGCGAGCCGGGACAGGGCTATGGCTACACCTTC,CASSEPGQGYGYTF,TRBV4-1,TRBJ1-2,TRBD1,NA
TGTGCCAGCACGCAGAACTATGGCTACACCTTC,CASTQNYGYTF,TRBV2,TRBJ1-2,NA,NA
TGTGCCAGTAGTACGACAGGGGGCAGGAATGAGCAGTTCTTC,CASSTTGGRNEQFF,TRBV19,TRBJ2-1,TRBD1,NA
TGTGCCAGTAGTATCAGTGGACAGGGGGCTCACGAGACCCAGTACTTC,CASSISGQGAHETQYF,TRBV19,TRBJ2-5,TRBD1,NA
TGTGCCAGCAGCCCCCGCGGGACGGATGGCTACACCTTC,CASSPRGTDGYTF,TRBV3-1/TRBV3-2,TRBJ1-2,NA,NA
TGTGCCAGCAGTGAACTGACTAATGCGGCAGAGACCCAGTACTTC,CASSELTNAAETQYF,TRBV2,TRBJ2-5,NA,NA
TGTGCCAGCAGCCGGACTAGCGGAAACAATGAGCAGTTCTTC,CASSRTSGNNEQFF,TRBV7-2,TRBJ2-1,TRBD2,NA
TGTGCCAGCAGCTTAGGTCTGGGGAGGGAGACCCAGTACTTC,CASSLGLGRETQYF,TRBV7-8,TRBJ2-5,NA,NA
TGTGCCAGCTCCGACTTTGGGGCTGGCTACACCTTC,CASSDFGAGYTF,TRBV18,TRBJ1-2,NA,NA
TGTGCCAGCACCACTAGATCAATGGAGACCCAGTACTTC,CASTTRSMETQYF,TRBV11-2,TRBJ2-5,NA,NA
TGTGCCAGTAGCCGGACAGGGGCGGCTGGAAACACCATATATTTT,CASSRTGAAGNTIYF,TRBV19,TRBJ1-3,TRBD1,NA
TGTGCCAGCAGCCCCGAGCGGTACCAAGAGACCCAGTACTTC,CASSPERYQETQYF,TRBV7-9,TRBJ2-5,NA,NA
TGTGCCAGCACCGTACAGGGAAGTGGAAACACCATATATTTT,CASTVQGSGNTIYF,TRBV6-5,TRBJ1-3,NA,NA
TGTGCCAGCAGCTTGGGAGCACAAGAGACCCAGTACTTC,CASSLGAQETQYF,TRBV5-6,TRBJ2-5,NA,NA
TGCGCCAGCAGCTCCCAGGACAGGGCAGGAGATACGCAGTATTTT,CASSSQDRAGDTQYF,TRBV5-1,TRBJ2-3,TRBD1,NA
TGTGCCATCAGTGAGTCGGGACAGCTTAATTCACCCCTCCACTTT,CAISESGQLNSPLHF,TRBV10-3,TRBJ1-6,TRBD1,NA
TGTGCCTGGATGGGGCCTGGGGATGAAAAACTGTTTTTT,CAWMGPGDEKLFF,TRBV30,TRBJ1-4,NA,NA
TGTGCCAGCAGATCACAGGGGAACGGCTACACCTTC,CASRSQGNGYTF,TRBV27,TRBJ1-2,TRBD1,NA
TGCGCCAGCAGCCAAGACCTGGGACAGCCAAGCGCTGAAGCTTTCTTT,CASSQDLGQPSAEAFF,TRBV4-1,TRBJ1-1,TRBD1,NA
TGTGCCAGCAGAGACGCCAGGGGGGTGAGCAATCAGCCCCAGCATTTT,CASRDARGVSNQPQHF,TRBV6-6,TRBJ1-5,TRBD1,NA
TGTGCCAGCAGCTTACGGGGGGATGCCTACGAGCAGTACTTC,CASSLRGDAYEQYF,TRBV7-9,TRBJ2-7,TRBD2,few
TGTGCCAGCTCACCAGAGACAGGGGGCGCTTATGGCTACACCTTC,CASSPETGGAYGYTF,TRBV18,TRBJ1-2,TRBD1,NA
TGTGCCAGCAGCTTGGGTCGCGCTAAAAACATTCAGTACTTC,CASSLGRAKNIQYF,TRBV5-6,TRBJ2-4,NA,NA
TGTGCCGAAACAGGGAAGGGAACTTATGAAGCTTTCTTT,CAETGKGTYEAFF,TRBV30,TRBJ1-1,NA,NA
TGTGCCAGCAGCCCCCTCGGTTTTGGAGCTTTCTTT,CASSPLGFGAFF,TRBV7-9,TRBJ1-1,NA,NA
TGTGCCAGCAGCCACCGACGACAGGACGGCAATCAGCCCCAGCATTTT,CASSHRRQDGNQPQHF,TRBV3-1/TRBV3-2,TRBJ1-5,NA,NA
TGCGCCAGCAGTTCGGACAGGATTTCCTACGAGCAGTACTTC,CASSSDRISYEQYF,TRBV23-1,TRBJ2-7,TRBD1,NA
TGTGCCAGCAGCCGGGGCGGTACCCAGTACTTC,CASSRGGTQYF,TRBV3-1/TRBV3-2,TRBJ2-5,NA,NA
TGCAGCGTTGTGTTGGCCTCAGATACGCAGTATTTT,CSVVLASDTQYF,TRBV29-1,TRBJ2-3,NA,NA
TGTGCCAGCAGCACGTTGGCATATTCCACAGATACGCAGTATTTT,CASSTLAYSTDTQYF,TRBV6-5,TRBJ2-3,NA,NA
TGTGCCAGCAGATACCCGGAAAAACTGTTTTTT,CASRYPEKLFF,TRBV6-5,TRBJ1-4,NA,NA
TGCAGTGCTAGGACAGCGTTCGAGCAGTACTTC,CSARTAFEQYF,TRBV20-1,TRBJ2-7,NA,NA
TGTGCCAGCAGCCAAGATTCCAGGGTGGCTTTCTTT,CASSQDSRVAFF,TRBV3-1/TRBV3-2,TRBJ1-1,NA,NA
TGTGCCAGCAGCCCAGGGACTGCTGTGTATGGCTACACCTTC,CASSPGTAVYGYTF,TRBV7-9,TRBJ1-2,NA,NA
TGCAGCGTTAAGGACAGGGGGTCCCATCAGCCCCAGCATTTT,CSVKDRGSHQPQHF,TRBV29-1,TRBJ1-5,TRBD1,NA
TGCAGCGTCCCACAGGGAGAGCAGTTCTTC,CSVPQGEQFF,TRBV29-1,TRBJ2-1,NA,NA
TGTGCCAGCAGTGAAATTCGGACCCAGGGCGGCTACACCTTC,CASSEIRTQGGYTF,TRBV6-1,TRBJ1-2,NA,NA